This T cell receptor beta chain was observed in a study of T cell repertoires in cytomegalovirus infection. Across the study: Carrying CMV and the relevant HLA type showed in public TCR beta signatures. General study findings and limits: Ex vivo responses were dominated by HLA-C-restricted CMV-specific TCR beta clonotypes. Cumulative public TCR beta family frequency identified carriers of CMV plus the relevant HLA.

This clonotype was observed a few times. The antigen remains unidentified. TCRdb ran MiXCR on the reads and lists one entry per CDR3 protein. The sample lists a few hundred thousand distinct CDR3 sequences, about a sixth seen once, with less than 9.5% in the top ten. The CDR3 covers 14 residues. V lost 0 bases and J lost 2, with 8 bases in between. The V gene's germline CDR1 is KGHSH and CDR2 LQKENI. This sequence was found in a human donor in good health (CMV status not recorded). Some clones in this sample may be carry-over from other donors' samples. The chain uses TRBV18 and TRBJ2-7; D could derive from TRBD1 or TRBD2 (5 bases each). The sequenced material came from PBMCs. In nucleotides, the CDR3 is TGTGCCAGCTCACCACCAGGGGAGACCTACGAGCAGTACTTC. It is translated as CASSPPGETYEQYF.